This entry lists 7 T cell receptor beta chains sequenced from one sample in a study of identical twins (TCRdb year 2016). Library preparation used 5' RACE. The sequencing machine was an Illumina HiSeq 2000. TCRdb reprocessing: public reads trimmed at Q25 with fastp, clones called with MiXCR, in-frame beta chains kept. CDR3 protein sequences are deduplicated, and each keeps its most common genes and DNA. A total of 600,000 to 800,000 distinct CDR3 sequences appear in this sample, 21% of them only once. Roughly 4% of the sample is taken by the ten largest. The same data also contributed to another study, on T cells expressing NK-cell markers.

Sequencing used PBMCs. These receptors all stem from a woman younger than 30 in good health.

This clonotype was counted only a few times. V is TRBV29-1 and J is TRBJ2-1; D not resolved. The germline V gene has CDR1 SQVTM and CDR2 ANQGSEA. V gave up 4 bases and J gave up 4 bases, with 8 bases separating them. The CDR3 runs to 12 residues. CDR3 DNA sequence: TGCAGCGTTGCCATGGATTACAATGAGCAGTTCTTC. It specifies CSVAMDYNEQFF.

This clonotype was observed a handful of times. The chain recombines TRBV4-3 with TRBJ2-7; tentatively, D is TRBD1 (7 bases). V was cut by 6 bases and J by 3 bases, with 18 bases left in between. Germline lookup yields CDR1 LGHNA and CDR2 YSLEER. CDR3 size: 15 residues. CDR3 nucleotide sequence: TGCGCCAGCAGTGAGGGGGCTAGCGTTTTCTACGAGCAGTACTTC. It codes for CASSEGASVFYEQYF.

The genes are TRBV2 and TRBJ1-1; D uncertain. CDR3 length: 12 amino acids. Germline V lookup: CDR1 SNHLY, CDR2 FYNNEI. The V end was cut by 0 bases, the J end by 11 bases, with 10 bases between. The CDR3 DNA reads as TGTGCCAGCAGTGAAGCTGAGTCTCAGGCTTTCTTT. As protein: CASSEAESQAFF.

This clonotype came up a few times. V and J are TRBV20-1 and TRBJ2-7; the match to TRBD1 covers 7 bases. Germline CDR1 DFQATT, CDR2 SNEGSKA (reference sequence). The CDR3 has 13 residues. V was pared by 6 bases and J by 2 bases, with 7 bases of the junction left unmatched. CDR3 protein: CSALDRATYEQYF. CDR3 coding DNA: TGCAGTGCCTTAGACAGGGCAACCTACGAGCAGTACTTC.

This clonotype was seen only a few times. The chain couples TRBV2 to TRBJ1-1; D call uncertain. Trimming pared 4 bases from V and 6 bases from J, leaving 12 bases between. CDR3 size: 13 residues. Germline V gives CDR1 SNHLY, CDR2 FYNNEI. The CDR3, as DNA: TGTGCCAGCAGTGTCATTACGTCGGCTGAAGCTTTCTTT. This translates into CASSVITSAEAFF.

This rearrangement joins TRBV7-2 to TRBJ2-4; TRBD2 agrees at 11 bases. CDR1 and CDR2 (germline): SGHTA, FQGNSA. The V and J ends lost 2 bases and 3 bases, in that order; junction bases with no gene match: 6. This CDR3 comprises 17 residues. The CDR3 sequence: CASSLYGTSGSKNIQYF. Here the CDR3 DNA reads TGTGCCAGCAGCTTATATGGAACTAGCGGGAGCAAAAACATTCAGTACTTC. The full variable domain, rest sourced from reference TRBV7-2 and TRBJ2-4, is GAGVSQSPSNKVTEKGKDVELRCDPISGHTALYWYRQSLGQGLEFLIYFQGNSAPDKSGLPSDRFSAERTGGSVSTLTIQRTQQEDSAVYLCASSLYGTSGSKNIQYFGAGTRLSVL.

This clonotype has a handful of counts. The genes are TRBV12-3 or TRBV12-4 and TRBJ2-1; D is unresolved. Deletions cut 3 bases from V and 9 bases from J, with 9 bases between. The CDR3 is 12 residues long. As DNA, the CDR3 is TGTGCCAGCAGTTTTTGGCTCCCTGAGCAGTTCTTC. Amino acid sequence: CASSFWLPEQFF.